This TCR beta chain was profiled in a study of spatial heterogeneity in lung cancer. Study details: More beta-chain than alpha-chain sequences were consistently detected. General observations from the study: Ubiquitous, expanded tumor-derived TCRs were more frequently observed in blood at resection than at follow-up.

The library protocol tagged each TCR cDNA with a unique molecular identifier. TCRdb analysed the 5' RACE reads with MiXCR anew, one entry per CDR3 protein. The table shows approximately 90,000 distinct CDR3 sequences, with over 8.5% occurring only once. In the case of this clonotype: Antigen: not known.

Time point in this sample: sample taken at primary tumor resection. Unsorted whole RNA of tumor, nontumor lung or frozen PBMC was sequenced. Donors were around 70 untreated early-stage non-small cell lung cancer patients. Germline lookup yields CDR1 WNHNN and CDR2 SYGVQD (reference sequence). CDR3 length: 15 residues. V lost 2 bases and J lost 6; bases outside the gene matches: 5. The chain uses TRBV10-1 and TRBJ2-1; TRBD1 aligns across 9 bases. The source material was PBMCs, sampled at surgery. The sequence derives from a male donor with early-stage non-small cell lung cancer. DNA for the CDR3: TGCGCCAGCAGTGAGGGGACAGGGATATTCAATGAGCAGTTCTTC. It is translated as CASSEGTGIFNEQFF.